The clone carrying this T cell receptor beta chain was found a few times. Its antigen is currently unknown. This sample is drawn from a study of T cells after yellow fever vaccination. Across the whole study: Preparation used SMART-Seq v4 Ultra Low Input for the low-cell-number fractions. General observations from the study: It was the secondary response that reached its peak faster, day 5 versus 15, but it was weaker. Some clonotypes were seen in both the CD4 and the CD8 compartments. These made up a small share and likely arose from convergent recombination.

5'RACE template switching produced TCR cDNA carrying a universal primer site and UMIs. In TCRdb, the 5' RACE reads were re-called with MiXCR into one record per CDR3 protein. The sample holds about 150,000 distinct CDR3 sequences; 5.5% to 8% are singletons and the top ten take 2.9%. The CDR3 runs to 16 residues. V lost 3 bases, J lost 2 bases, and 13 bases lay in between. The rearrangement uses TRBV12-3 or TRBV12-4 and TRBJ1-4; D is unresolved. The sample in question was CD4+ T cells sorted from PBMCs, obtained on the day of the first yellow fever vaccination. This sequence originates from a man between 18 and 35 years old who received the YFV17D yellow fever vaccine. CDR3 residues: CASSLARGSTNEKLFF. CDR3 bases: TGTGCCAGCAGTTTGGCTAGAGGTTCGACTAATGAAAAACTGTTTTTT.